This T cell receptor beta chain stems from a study of blood T cells in healthy people across ages. V was trimmed by 5 bases and J by 0 bases, leaving 14 bases between them. The CDR3 has 16 residues. PCR was performed a second time for about 7 to 11 cycles using a sample-barcoded 5' primer and a J-beta primer mix. Each CDR3 protein gets one entry after TCRdb re-called the 5' RACE reads with MiXCR. The table has roughly 1,100,000 distinct CDR3 sequences, almost 25% seen once. Overall study results and limits: In older individuals, TCR beta diversity per million T cells was lower, falling roughly linearly with age.

Note on this clonotype: Its matching antigen is unknown.

These records were also assigned to another study, of T cells of mothers and their children. From that second work: Healthy Caucasian mothers, a few in number, and their six children were the donors. The TCR beta CDR3 read count exceeded 9 million for each mother and was a few million for each child.

The chain uses TRBV12-3 or TRBV12-4 and TRBJ1-3; D is unresolved. This receptor was identified in a girl aged 2-10 years in good health. Specimen: blood. The CDR3 region is CASSLTWMSSGNTIYF. The CDR3 nucleotides are TGTGCCAGCAGTCTGACGTGGATGAGCTCTGGAAACACCATATATTTT.